Each of the 24 T cell receptor beta chains below was sequenced from the same sample in a study of T-cell memory formation after mild COVID-19. Using its own MiXCR run on the 5' RACE reads, TCRdb lists one record per CDR3 protein. The table includes under 250,000 distinct CDR3 sequences, 8.5% to 9.5% detected once. Sequenced sample: PBMCs or a T cell subset sorted from them (not recorded which). These receptors came from a man aged 18-30 years who had mild COVID-19 (a few samples of this study predate the infection). Cell type and time point are not known.

This clonotype appeared once. The chain uses TRBV6-5 and TRBJ1-5; D is ambiguous. Germline CDR1 reads MNHEY; CDR2 reads SVGAGI. V lost 8 bases to trimming and J lost 6 bases, with 17 bases between them. The CDR3 loop spans 14 amino acids. CDR3 DNA: TGTGCCAGCGCGGCGCTCCCAGGCGGTCAGCCCCAGCATTTT. This sequence encodes CASAALPGGQPQHF.

This clonotype appeared a few times. This chain joins TRBV7-3 and TRBJ2-3; tentatively, D is TRBD1 or TRBD2 (5 bases each). Between the trimmed V and J ends, which lost 7 bases and 0 bases, there was a span of 11 bases. Per the germline V gene, CDR1 is SGHTA and CDR2 is FQGTGA. This CDR3 contains 14 residues. The CDR3 DNA reads as TGTGCCAGCAACCAGGGAGCTAGCACAGATACGCAGTATTTT. It translates to CASNQGASTDTQYF.

The CDR3 reads CSARRSPLHF. CDR3 in DNA: TGCAGTGCTAGAAGGTCACCCCTCCACTTT. The chain has TRBV20-1 and TRBJ1-6; D is uncertain. The germline V gene encodes CDR1 DFQATT and CDR2 SNEGSKA (reference sequence). There are 10 residues in the CDR3. V lost 2 bases to trimming and J lost 10 bases, with 3 bases between them.

In its sample, this clonotype was seen many times. This chain links TRBV12-3 or TRBV12-4 with TRBJ2-3; tentative D call: TRBD1 (6 bases). Trimming removed 4 bases at V and 3 bases at J, with 11 bases between. The CDR3 contains 14 residues. The CDR3 loop is CASSSTGRTDTQYF. CDR3 coding DNA: TGTGCCAGCAGTTCTACAGGGCGGACAGATACGCAGTATTTT.

This clonotype has at least ten counts. This chain connects TRBV7-9 to TRBJ2-7; D possibly corresponds to TRBD2 (7 bases). The CDR3 extends over 15 amino acids. Trimming stripped 6 bases from V and 2 bases from J, with 17 bases between. Germline V gene sequence: CDR1 SEHNR, CDR2 FQNEAQ (reference sequence). As DNA, the CDR3 is TGTGCCAGCAGTAAGACCTGGGGGGGCCCCTACGAGCAGTACGTC. Protein: CASSKTWGGPYEQYV.

The chain has TRBV20-1 and TRBJ2-3; perhaps TRBD1 as D (6 bases). Trimming took off 6 bases at V and 2 bases at J, with 15 bases between the two ends. The CDR3 totals 14 residues. The V gene's germline CDR1 is DFQATT and CDR2 SNEGSKA (reference sequence). The DNA for the CDR3 is TGCAGTGCGGCCCCGACAGGAGTCACAGATACGCAGTATTTT. It encodes CSAAPTGVTDTQYF.

This clonotype was observed at least ten times. The chain uses TRBV6-5 and TRBJ2-1; D gene uncertain. The germline CDR1 and CDR2 sequences are MNHEY and SVGAGI. This CDR3 comprises 11 residues. The V and J ends lost 0 bases and 7 bases respectively, with 1 base between them. In DNA, the CDR3 is TGTGCCAGCAGTTACTCTAATGAGCAGTTCTTC. Protein product: CASSYSNEQFF.

The rearrangement links TRBV2 to TRBJ2-7; 9 bases fit TRBD1. Germline CDR1 is SNHLY and CDR2 is FYNNEI. V lost 7 bases to trimming and J lost 2 bases; unmatched junction nucleotides: 9. CDR3 size: 15 residues. The CDR3 sequence: CASTPRGQGTYEQYF. The CDR3, as DNA: TGTGCCAGCACCCCACGGGGACAGGGAACCTACGAGCAGTACTTC.

This chain connects TRBV20-1 to TRBJ2-5; 10 bases agree with TRBD2. Germline lookup yields CDR1 DFQATT and CDR2 SNEGSKA (reference sequence). The CDR3 has 13 residues. V shed 6 bases and J 5 bases; nucleotides not matched to a gene: 6. CDR3 loop: CSARSGGAETQYF. Here the CDR3 DNA reads TGCAGTGCAAGGAGCGGGGGGGCGGAGACCCAGTACTTC.

The chain's CDR3 is CASSRGRRNTEAFF. The CDR3 DNA follows: TGTGCCAGCAGCCGGGGACGACGGAACACTGAAGCTTTCTTT. The chain couples TRBV7-9 to TRBJ1-1; D may be TRBD1 (5 bases). Trimming took 5 bases from V and 1 from J, leaving 11 bases between them. Germline V gene data show CDR1 as SEHNR and CDR2 as FQNEAQ (reference sequence). CDR3 size: 14 residues.

A few counts support this clonotype. V gene TRBV6-5 combines with J gene TRBJ2-2; tentative D call: TRBD1 (5 bases). V lost 2 bases, J lost 4 bases, and 8 bases lay in between. Germline V gives CDR1 MNHEY, CDR2 SVGAGI. The CDR3 runs 14 residues. The chain's CDR3 is CASSYAGRTGELFF. The CDR3 DNA follows: TGTGCCAGCAGTTACGCAGGGCGCACCGGGGAGCTGTTTTTT.

This clonotype has more than one count but fewer than ten. J is TRBJ1-1 and V is TRBV5-1, with no clear D. The CDR3 runs to 14 residues. Trimming shortened V by 0 bases and J by 2 bases, and 8 bases separated the two germline ends. In germline, CDR1 is SGHRS, CDR2 YFSETQ. CDR3 sequence: CASSLAPANTEAFF. For the CDR3, the DNA is TGCGCCAGCAGCTTGGCCCCAGCAAACACTGAAGCTTTCTTT.

This clonotype came up many times. The J gene is TRBJ1-2, the V gene TRBV5-1; D is possibly TRBD1 (6 bases). V shed 0 bases and J shed 13 bases, with 19 bases lying between them. Germline V gene sequence: CDR1 SGHRS, CDR2 YFSETQ. The CDR3 consists of 14 residues. The CDR3 region is CASSLDGQSTLPTF. CDR3 bases: TGCGCCAGCAGCTTGGATGGACAGTCCACCCTTCCCACCTTC.

This clonotype was seen only a few times. The chain recombines TRBV20-1 with TRBJ1-5, with D perhaps matching TRBD1 (5 bases). The CDR3 has 15 amino acids. V lost 2 bases and J 4 bases, leaving 15 bases between the germline ends. Per germline, CDR1 DFQATT and CDR2 SNEGSKA (reference sequence). CDR3 bases: TGCAGTGCTAGACGGGGGATGCGGCTGAATCAGCCCCAGCATTTT. This gives the protein CSARRGMRLNQPQHF.

This clonotype has a handful of counts. The V gene is TRBV7-8, the J gene TRBJ2-1; 8 bases match TRBD1. CDR3 length: 14 amino acids. Germline V gene data show CDR1 as SGHVS and CDR2 as FQNEAQ. V lost 4 bases, J lost 7 bases, and 6 bases stayed unmatched. CDR3 amino acids: CASSSWTGINEQFF. The CDR3 DNA reads TGTGCCAGCAGCTCCTGGACAGGGATTAATGAGCAGTTCTTC.

This clonotype was counted only a few times. V and J are TRBV29-1 and TRBJ2-5, with D maybe TRBD1 (6 bases). From germline, CDR1 is SQVTM and CDR2 ANQGSEA. Trimming pared 3 bases from V and 3 bases from J, leaving 17 bases between. CDR3 length: 15 residues. CDR3 sequence (DNA): TGCAGCGTTGACACAACAGGGTGGGTGGAAGAGACCCAGTACTTC. Amino acids: CSVDTTGWVEETQYF. The variable domain in full, completed from reference TRBV29-1 and TRBJ2-5, reads SAVISQKPSRDICQRGTSLTIQCQVDSQVTMMFWYRQQPGQSLTLIATANQGSEATYESGFVIDKFPISRPNLTFSTLTVSNMSPEDSSIYLCSVDTTGWVEETQYFGPGTRLLVL.

This clonotype has just a few counts. This chain uses TRBV18 with TRBJ2-7, with a tentative D call TRBD1 (6 bases). Germline CDR1 KGHSH, CDR2 LQKENI. CDR3 length equals 13 residues. The V end lost 2 bases, the J end lost 4 bases, and 9 bases lay between the germline ends. CDR3 coding DNA: TGTGCCAGCTCACCAGCTACAGGGTACGAGCAGTACTTC. This gives the protein CASSPATGYEQYF.

The V and J genes are TRBV5-1 and TRBJ1-2; possibly TRBD1 for D (5 bases). The germline V gene encodes CDR1 SGHRS and CDR2 YFSETQ. Trimming shortened V by 5 bases and J by 0 bases, and 11 bases separated the two germline ends. The length of the CDR3 is 14 residues. The CDR3 here is CASRGLSANYGYTF. DNA of the CDR3: TGCGCCAGCAGGGGACTTTCAGCTAACTATGGCTACACCTTC. The full variable domain, its missing parts supplied by reference TRBV5-1 and TRBJ1-2, is KAGVTQTPRYLIKTRGQQVTLSCSPISGHRSVSWYQQTPGQGLQFLFEYFSETQRNKGNFPGRFSGRQFSNSRSEMNVSTLELGDSALYLCASRGLSANYGYTFGSGTRLTVV.

The rearrangement links TRBV4-2 to TRBJ1-4; no firm D call. The V end lost 1 base, the J end lost 8 bases, and 17 bases lay between the germline ends. CDR3 length: 16 residues. Germline V gene lookup returns CDR1 LGHNA and CDR2 YNFKEQ. CDR3 protein: CASSQAALAAGEKLFF. The CDR3 DNA reads TGTGCCAGCAGCCAAGCGGCTTTGGCCGCGGGAGAAAAACTGTTTTTT.

In its sample, this clonotype was seen many times. This sequence joins TRBV5-1 and TRBJ2-3, with a possible D match to TRBD1 (5 bases). CDR3 size: 15 residues. Trimming cost V 0 bases and J 2 bases, with 10 bases left between them. The V gene's germline CDR1 is SGHRS and CDR2 YFSETQ. Here the CDR3 reads CASSLGQLNTDTQYF. The CDR3 DNA reads as TGCGCCAGCAGCTTGGGACAGTTAAACACAGATACGCAGTATTTT.

The gene calls are TRBV12-3 or TRBV12-4 and TRBJ2-3; D ambiguous. Trimming took 5 bases from V and 7 from J, leaving 10 bases between them. There are 12 residues in the CDR3. This chain's CDR3 is CASSPNTNTQYF. As DNA, the CDR3 is TGTGCCAGCAGTCCAAACACCAATACGCAGTATTTT.

This clonotype has only a few counts. This chain uses TRBV5-6 with TRBJ1-1, with 7 bases matching TRBD1. CDR1 SGHDT and CDR2 YYEEEE come from the germline V gene. The junction had 6 bases not matched to a gene; V was cut back by 2 bases and J by 5 bases. The CDR3 is made up of 14 amino acids. The CDR3 coding sequence is TGTGCCAGCAGCTTCGGAGGGGGCGCGACTGAAGCTTTCTTT. It is translated as CASSFGGGATEAFF.

The rearrangement uses TRBV9 and TRBJ1-1, with D hard to call. The CDR3 has 15 residues. Trimming pared 3 bases from V and 3 bases from J, leaving 15 bases between. Germline values: CDR1 SGDLS, CDR2 YYNGEE. DNA for the CDR3: TGTGCCAGCAGCGGGTCGTTTGCCTTTGACACTGAAGCTTTCTTT. Its translation: CASSGSFAFDTEAFF.

This clonotype came up a few times. The V gene is TRBV15, the J gene TRBJ2-3; D gene unclear. Germline lookup yields CDR1 LNHNV and CDR2 YYDKDF (reference sequence). The CDR3 length is 14 residues. V was clipped by 0 bases and J by 1 base, with 5 bases between them. Written as DNA, the CDR3 is TGTGCCACCAGCAGAGATCGGCGCACAGATACGCAGTATTTT. This codes for CATSRDRRTDTQYF.